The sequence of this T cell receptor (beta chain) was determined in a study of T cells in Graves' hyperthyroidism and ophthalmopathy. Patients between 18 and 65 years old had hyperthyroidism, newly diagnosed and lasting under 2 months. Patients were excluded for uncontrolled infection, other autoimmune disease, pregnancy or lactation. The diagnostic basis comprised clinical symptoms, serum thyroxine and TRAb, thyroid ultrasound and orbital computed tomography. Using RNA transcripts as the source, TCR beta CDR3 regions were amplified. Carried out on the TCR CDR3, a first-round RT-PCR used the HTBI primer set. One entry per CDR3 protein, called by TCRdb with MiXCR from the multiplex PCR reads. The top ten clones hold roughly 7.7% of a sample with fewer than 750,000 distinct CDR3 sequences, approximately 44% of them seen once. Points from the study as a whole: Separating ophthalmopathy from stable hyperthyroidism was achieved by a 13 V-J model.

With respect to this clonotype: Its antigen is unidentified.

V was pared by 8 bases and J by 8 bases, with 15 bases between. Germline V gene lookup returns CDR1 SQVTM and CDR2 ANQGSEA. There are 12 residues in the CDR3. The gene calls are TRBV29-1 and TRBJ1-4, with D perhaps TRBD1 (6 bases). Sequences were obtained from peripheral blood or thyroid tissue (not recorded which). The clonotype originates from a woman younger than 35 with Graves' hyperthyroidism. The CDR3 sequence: CSLAGVEEKLFF. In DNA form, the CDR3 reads TGCAGCTTAGCAGGGGTCGAAGAAAAACTGTTTTTT.